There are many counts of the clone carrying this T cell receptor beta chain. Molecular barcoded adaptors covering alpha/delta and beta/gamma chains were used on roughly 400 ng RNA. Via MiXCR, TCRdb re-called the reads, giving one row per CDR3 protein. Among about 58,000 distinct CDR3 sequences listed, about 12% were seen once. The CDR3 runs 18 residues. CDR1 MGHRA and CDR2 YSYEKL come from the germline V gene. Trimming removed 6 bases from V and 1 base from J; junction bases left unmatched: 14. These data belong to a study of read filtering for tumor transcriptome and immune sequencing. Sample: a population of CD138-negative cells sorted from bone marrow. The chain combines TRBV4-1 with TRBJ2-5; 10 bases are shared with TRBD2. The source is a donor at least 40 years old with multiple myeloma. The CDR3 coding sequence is TGCGCCAGCAGTCTCAGGGGGGGTGCTAGCGGGGGCCAAGAGACCCAGTACTTC. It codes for CASSLRGGASGGQETQYF.